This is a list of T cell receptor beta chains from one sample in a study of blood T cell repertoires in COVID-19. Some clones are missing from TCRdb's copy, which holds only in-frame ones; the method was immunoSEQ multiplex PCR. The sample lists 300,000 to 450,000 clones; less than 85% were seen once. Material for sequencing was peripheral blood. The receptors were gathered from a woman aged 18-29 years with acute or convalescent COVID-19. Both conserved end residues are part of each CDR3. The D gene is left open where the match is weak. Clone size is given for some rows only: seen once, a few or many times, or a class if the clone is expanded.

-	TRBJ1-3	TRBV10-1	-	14	TGCGCCAGCAGGCCCGACAGCTCTGGAAACACCATATATTTT	CASRPDSSGNTIYF
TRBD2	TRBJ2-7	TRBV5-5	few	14	TGTGCCAGCAGCTTGTGGCGGGAGTCTTCCGAGCAGTACTTC	CASSLWRESSEQYF
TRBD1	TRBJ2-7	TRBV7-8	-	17	TGTGCCAGCAGCTCAACCAAAGCGGGACAGGGGGTCTACGAGCAGTACTTC	CASSSTKAGQGVYEQYF
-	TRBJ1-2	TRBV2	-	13	TGTGCCAGCAGGTTCAGGGTTGCGGGAGGCTACACCTTC	CASRFRVAGGYTF
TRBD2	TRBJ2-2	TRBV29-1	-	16	TGCAGCGTTGGCGGGACTAGCGGGAGACGAACCGGGGAGCTGTTTTTT	CSVGGTSGRRTGELFF
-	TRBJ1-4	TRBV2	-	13	TGTGCCAGCACAGCGGCTTTTTGGGAAAAACTGTTTTTT	CASTAAFWEKLFF
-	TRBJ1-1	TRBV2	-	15	TGTGCCAGCAGTGGAGGCGCCAGCCGGGACACTGAAGCTTTCTTT	CASSGGASRDTEAFF
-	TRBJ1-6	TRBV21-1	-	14	TGTGCCAGCAGCCAAATGACAGCTAATTCACCCCTCCACTTT	CASSQMTANSPLHF
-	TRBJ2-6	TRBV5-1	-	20	TGCGCCAGCAGCTTGGGGGGTGGGTCGAGGGACTCGGTTGGGGCCAACGTCCTGACTTTC	CASSLGGGSRDSVGANVLTF
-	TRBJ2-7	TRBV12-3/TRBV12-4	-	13	TGTGCCAGCAGCTCCTCCGGGACAAACGAGCAGTACTTC	CASSSSGTNEQYF
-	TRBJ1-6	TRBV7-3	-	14	TGTGCCAGCAGCCGAGGGGGACAAGGTTCACCCCTCCACTTT	CASSRGGQGSPLHF
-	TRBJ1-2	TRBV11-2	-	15	TGTGCCAGCAGCTTAGCCTCGACAGGATACTATGGCTACACCTTC	CASSLASTGYYGYTF
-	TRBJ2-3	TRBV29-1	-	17	TGCAGCGTTGAAAGGCAGGGGCGCGTTACTAGCACAGATACGCAGTATTTT	CSVERQGRVTSTDTQYF